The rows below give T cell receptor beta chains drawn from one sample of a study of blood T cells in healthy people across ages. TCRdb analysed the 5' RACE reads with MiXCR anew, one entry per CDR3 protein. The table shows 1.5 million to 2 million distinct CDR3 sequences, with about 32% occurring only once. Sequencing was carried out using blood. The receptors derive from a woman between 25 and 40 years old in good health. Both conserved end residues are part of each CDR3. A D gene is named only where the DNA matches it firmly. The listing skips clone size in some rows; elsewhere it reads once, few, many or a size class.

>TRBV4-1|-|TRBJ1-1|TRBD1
CASSQGAGGWYTEAFF
TGCGCCAGCAGCCAAGGGGCAGGGGGATGGTACACTGAAGCTTTCTTT
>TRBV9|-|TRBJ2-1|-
CASSPQEGSYNEQFF
TGTGCCAGCAGCCCCCAGGAGGGTTCCTACAATGAGCAGTTCTTC
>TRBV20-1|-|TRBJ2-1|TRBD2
CSARVGSGTSYNEQFF
TGCAGTGCAAGGGTCGGTAGCGGGACCTCCTACAATGAGCAGTTCTTC
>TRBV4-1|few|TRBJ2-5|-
CASSQRDRAQGETQYF
TGCGCCAGCAGCCAAAGGGACCGTGCCCAGGGGGAGACCCAGTACTTC
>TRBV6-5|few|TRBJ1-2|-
CASSSPSGYTF
TGTGCCAGCAGTAGCCCTTCCGGCTACACCTTC
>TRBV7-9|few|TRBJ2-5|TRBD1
CASSFSRDREGETQYF
TGTGCCAGCAGCTTCAGCCGGGACAGGGAGGGAGAGACCCAGTACTTC
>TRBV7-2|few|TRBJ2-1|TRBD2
CASSFSSGGSNEQFF
TGTGCCAGCAGCTTCTCTAGCGGGGGGAGCAATGAGCAGTTCTTC
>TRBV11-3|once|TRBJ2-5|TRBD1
CASSQGDSSYNEQYF
TGTGCCAGCAGCCAAGGGGACAGCTCATACAATGAGCAGTACTTC
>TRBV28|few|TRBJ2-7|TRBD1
CASSEGRDRGRFEQYF
TGTGCCAGCAGCGAAGGCCGGGACAGGGGGCGGTTCGAGCAGTACTTC
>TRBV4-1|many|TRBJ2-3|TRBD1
CASSQQGARTDTQYF
TGCGCCAGCAGCCAGCAGGGGGCGCGCACAGATACGCAGTATTTT
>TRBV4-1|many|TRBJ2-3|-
CASSHEDFSSTDTQYF
TGCGCCAGCAGCCATGAGGACTTCTCTAGCACAGATACGCAGTATTTT
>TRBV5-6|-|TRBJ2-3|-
CASSASFTQVTDTQYF
TGTGCCAGCAGCGCCTCATTTACCCAGGTCACAGATACGCAGTATTTT
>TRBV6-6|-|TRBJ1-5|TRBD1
CASNDRGGNQPRHF
TGTGCCAGCAATGACAGGGGAGGCAATCAGCCCCGGCATTTT
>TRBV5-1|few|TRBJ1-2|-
CASRDGGTINYGYTF
TGCGCCAGCAGAGATGGCGGCACTATTAACTATGGCTACACCTTC
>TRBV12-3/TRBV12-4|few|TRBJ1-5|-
CASTDGVIQPQHF
TGTGCCAGCACCGACGGGGTCATTCAGCCCCAGCATTTT
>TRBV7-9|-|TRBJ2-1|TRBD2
CASSDVPGLVALLNEQFF
TGTGCCAGCAGCGACGTCCCGGGACTAGTAGCTCTTCTCAATGAGCAGTTCTTC
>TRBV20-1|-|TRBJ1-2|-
CSARSGPDDYTF
TGCAGTGCTCGTTCCGGGCCCGATGACTACACCTTC
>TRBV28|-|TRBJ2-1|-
CASTYYPAGASYNEQFF
TGTGCCAGCACCTACTACCCAGCGGGCGCCTCCTACAATGAGCAGTTCTTC
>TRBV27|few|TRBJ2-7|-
CASSLFGGSNEQYF
TGTGCCAGCAGTTTATTCGGGGGTTCGAACGAGCAGTACTTC
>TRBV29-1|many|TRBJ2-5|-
CSASSGPETQYF
TGCAGCGCGAGCTCCGGGCCAGAGACCCAGTACTTC
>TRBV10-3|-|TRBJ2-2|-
CAISESKNTGELFF
TGTGCCATCAGTGAGTCTAAGAACACCGGGGAGCTGTTTTTT
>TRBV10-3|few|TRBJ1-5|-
CAISDRSERGGQPQHF
TGTGCCATCAGTGATAGGAGTGAGAGGGGCGGCCAGCCCCAGCATTTT
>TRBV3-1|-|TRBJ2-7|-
CASSQTAGDEQYF
TGTGCCAGCAGCCAAACAGCAGGAGACGAGCAGTACTTC
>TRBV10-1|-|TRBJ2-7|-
CASSDYDGYEQYF
TGCGCCAGCAGTGACTATGACGGTTACGAGCAGTACTTC
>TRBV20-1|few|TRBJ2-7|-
CSARRRAPYEQYF
TGCAGTGCTAGACGGCGGGCCCCCTACGAGCAGTACTTC
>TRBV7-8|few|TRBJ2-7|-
CASRLGGRAHEQYF
TGTGCCAGCAGACTAGGGGGGAGGGCCCACGAGCAGTACTTC
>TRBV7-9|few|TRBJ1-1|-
CASSLVQGAFF
TGTGCCAGCAGCTTAGTACAAGGGGCTTTCTTT
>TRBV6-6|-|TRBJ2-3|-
CASRTTRVRSTDTQYF
TGTGCCAGCAGGACGACGAGGGTGAGGTCCACAGATACGCAGTATTTT
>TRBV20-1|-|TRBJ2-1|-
CSANGGRSNNEQFF
TGCAGTGCTAACGGGGGCCGCTCCAACAATGAGCAGTTCTTC
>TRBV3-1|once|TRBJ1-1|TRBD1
CASSPAGQGMSTEAFF
TGTGCCAGCAGCCCAGCAGGACAGGGGATGAGCACTGAAGCTTTCTTT
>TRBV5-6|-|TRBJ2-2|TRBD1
CASSYGQGALGGELFF
TGTGCCAGCAGTTATGGACAGGGGGCGCTTGGCGGGGAGCTGTTTTTT
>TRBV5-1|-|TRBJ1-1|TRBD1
CASSRGDSVMNTEAFF
TGCGCCAGCAGCCGGGGGGACAGCGTGATGAACACTGAAGCTTTCTTT
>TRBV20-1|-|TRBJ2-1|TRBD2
CSVRTSGISEQFF
TGCAGTGTAAGGACTAGCGGCATATCTGAGCAGTTCTTC
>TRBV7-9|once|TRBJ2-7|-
CASSLGTILEQYF
TGTGCCAGCAGCTTAGGGACTATACTCGAGCAGTACTTC
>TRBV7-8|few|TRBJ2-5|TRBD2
CASASTAGALQETQYF
TGTGCCAGCGCCTCAACAGCGGGGGCCCTCCAAGAGACCCAGTACTTC
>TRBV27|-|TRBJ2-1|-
CAGSQTGYNEQFF
TGTGCCGGCAGTCAGACGGGCTACAATGAGCAGTTCTTC
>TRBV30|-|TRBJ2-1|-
CAWSERDEQFF
TGTGCCTGGAGTGAGCGTGACGAGCAGTTCTTC
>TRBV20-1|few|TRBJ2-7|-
CSARDWASRPYEQYF
TGCAGTGCTAGAGATTGGGCTAGCCGGCCCTACGAGCAGTACTTC
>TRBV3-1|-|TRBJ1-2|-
CASSQDSWASYGYTF
TGTGCCAGCAGCCAGGATAGCTGGGCTTCCTATGGCTACACCTTC
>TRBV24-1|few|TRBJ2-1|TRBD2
CATSDFRTSGSYNEQFF
TGTGCCACCAGTGATTTTAGGACTAGCGGTTCCTACAATGAGCAGTTCTTC
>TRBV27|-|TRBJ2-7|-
CASSLRGNYYEQYF
TGTGCCAGCAGTTTACGCGGGAATTACTACGAGCAGTACTTC
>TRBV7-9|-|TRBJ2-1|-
CASSSGSHEQFF
TGTGCCAGCAGCTCGGGGAGCCATGAGCAGTTCTTC
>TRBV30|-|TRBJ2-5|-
CAWSARLGVQETQYF
TGTGCCTGGAGTGCCAGGCTAGGTGTCCAAGAGACCCAGTACTTC
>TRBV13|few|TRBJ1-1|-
CASSLDHGNTEAFF
TGTGCCAGCAGCTTAGATCACGGGAACACTGAAGCTTTCTTT
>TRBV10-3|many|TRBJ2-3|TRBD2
CAIRGDYRMMDTQYF
TGTGCCATCAGGGGGGACTATCGGATGATGGATACGCAGTATTTT
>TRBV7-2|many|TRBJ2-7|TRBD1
CASSFGTGRYEQYF
TGTGCCAGCAGCTTCGGGACAGGGCGGTACGAGCAGTACTTC
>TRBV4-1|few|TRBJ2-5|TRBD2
CASSQAAGTSMGETQYF
TGCGCCAGCAGCCAAGCCGCCGGGACTAGCATGGGAGAGACCCAGTACTTC
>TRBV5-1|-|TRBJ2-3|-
CATAGGNTDTQYF
TGCGCCACCGCGGGCGGGAACACAGATACGCAGTATTTT
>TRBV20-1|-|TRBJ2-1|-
CSARETGSYNEQFF
TGCAGTGCTAGAGAGACCGGGTCCTACAATGAGCAGTTCTTC
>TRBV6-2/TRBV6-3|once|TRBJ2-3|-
CASSPEAADPYADTQYF
TGTGCCAGCAGTCCTGAGGCAGCGGACCCGTACGCAGATACGCAGTATTTT
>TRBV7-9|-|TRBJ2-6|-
CASSLGFTADSGANVLTF
TGTGCCAGCAGCTTGGGGTTCACAGCTGACTCTGGGGCCAACGTCCTGACTTTC
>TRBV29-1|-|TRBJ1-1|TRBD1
CSVVTSGTGSWNTEAFF
TGCAGCGTTGTAACGTCCGGGACAGGGAGCTGGAACACTGAAGCTTTCTTT
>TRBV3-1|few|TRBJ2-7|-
CASSVTRGWTYEQYF
TGTGCCAGCAGCGTGACCCGTGGATGGACCTACGAGCAGTACTTC
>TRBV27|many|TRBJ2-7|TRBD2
CASSTPSGSIYEQYF
TGTGCCAGCAGTACCCCCAGCGGGAGTATCTACGAGCAGTACTTC